Sequencing of this T cell receptor (beta chain) was carried out in a study of OX40 agonist ivuxolimab in advanced cancers. As for the study in general: A diagnosis of hepatocellular carcinoma, melanoma, renal cell or head and neck cancer was present in dose-escalation patients.

As regards this clone: No antigen is known for it.

This table comes from immunoSEQ multiplex PCR, and its TCRdb copy is limited to in-frame clones, with some not included. The sample lists approximately 49,000 clones; about 88% were seen once. Autoimmune disease history or systemic immunosuppression meant exclusion. Study results and caveats: On average, CD8+ T cells had more expanded clones than CD4+. Blood T cells, both CD4+ and CD8+, expanded clonally by week 6 at 0.1 to 3.0 mg/kg.

CDR3 length: 15 residues. J gave up 9 bases and V 5 bases, and 11 bases lay outside the gene matches. Germline CDR1 is SGHAT and CDR2 is FQNNGV. The clonotype was recovered from an adult with an advanced solid tumor such as melanoma, head and neck, liver or kidney cancer. The sample consisted of CD4+ or CD8+ T cells sorted from blood, taken in a trial of the OX40 agonist ivuxolimab. The chain combines TRBV11-2 with TRBJ2-1; 9 bases align to TRBD1. This CDR3 reads CASSTNRGPWGEQFF. The CDR3 DNA follows: TGTGCCAGCAGCACGAACAGGGGGCCCTGGGGTGAGCAGTTCTTC.